Listed below are T cell receptor beta chains from one sample, sequenced in a study of blood T cell repertoires in COVID-19. The repertoire was sequenced with immunoSEQ multiplex PCR; TCRdb's copy has only in-frame clones and lacks some. The table includes 120,000 to 150,000 clones, 70% to 80% detected once. Sequenced material: peripheral blood. The source is a man in his 60s with acute or convalescent COVID-19. Each CDR3 is given with its conserved first and last residue. D genes are given only for firm matches. Rows may omit the clone size; those that give it use once, few, many or a size class.

CDR3nt: TGCGCCAGCAGCCAATCCTTGACAGGGAACTATGGCTACACCTTC
CDR3aa: CASSQSLTGNYGYTF
v_gene: TRBV4-3
d_gene: TRBD1
j_gene: TRBJ1-2
abundance: -

CDR3nt: TGTGCCAGCAGCTTAGATCACGGGAGCGTCTACGAGCAGTACTTC
CDR3aa: CASSLDHGSVYEQYF
v_gene: TRBV11-2
d_gene: -
j_gene: TRBJ2-7
abundance: once

CDR3nt: TGTGCCAGCAGTGAAGTTCTAGCCGATAACACCGGGGAGCTGTTTTTT
CDR3aa: CASSEVLADNTGELFF
v_gene: TRBV2
d_gene: -
j_gene: TRBJ2-2
abundance: -

CDR3nt: TGCGCCAGCCAACCGGGACAGGGGTTAACGAACACTGAAGCTTTCTTT
CDR3aa: CASQPGQGLTNTEAFF
v_gene: TRBV4-3
d_gene: TRBD1
j_gene: TRBJ1-1
abundance: once

CDR3nt: TGTGCCACCAGCGTTGACAGGGGGTTCGCCGAGCAGTACTTC
CDR3aa: CATSVDRGFAEQYF
v_gene: TRBV15
d_gene: TRBD1
j_gene: TRBJ2-7
abundance: -

CDR3nt: TGTGCCTGGAGTGTAGCGGGGCTTGAAAAACTGTTTTTT
CDR3aa: CAWSVAGLEKLFF
v_gene: TRBV30
d_gene: -
j_gene: TRBJ1-4
abundance: medium-sized

CDR3nt: TGTGCCAGCAGTTACTCTCGACAGGGTGGTGAGCAGTTCTTC
CDR3aa: CASSYSRQGGEQFF
v_gene: TRBV6-2/TRBV6-3
d_gene: TRBD1
j_gene: TRBJ2-1
abundance: -

CDR3nt: TGTGCCAGCAGCTGGCTCTCAGTGGGCGCAAATACGCAGTATTTT
CDR3aa: CASSWLSVGANTQYF
v_gene: TRBV5-5
d_gene: -
j_gene: TRBJ2-3
abundance: -

CDR3nt: TGTGCCAGCAGCCCATTCCTAGCGAACACCGGGGAGCTGTTTTTT
CDR3aa: CASSPFLANTGELFF
v_gene: TRBV7-9
d_gene: -
j_gene: TRBJ2-2
abundance: few

CDR3nt: TGTGCCAGCAGCCATTCGGACAGGGATGGCGAGCAGTACTTC
CDR3aa: CASSHSDRDGEQYF
v_gene: TRBV3-1/TRBV3-2
d_gene: TRBD1
j_gene: TRBJ2-7
abundance: -

CDR3nt: TGTGCCTCAGACCCGCCAGGGACAGGGGTAGGGCAGCCCCAGCATTTT
CDR3aa: CASDPPGTGVGQPQHF
v_gene: TRBV28
d_gene: TRBD1
j_gene: TRBJ1-5
abundance: -

CDR3nt: TGTGCCAGCAACCCCGGGACACCCCTATACGAGCAGTACTTC
CDR3aa: CASNPGTPLYEQYF
v_gene: TRBV7-2
d_gene: -
j_gene: TRBJ2-7
abundance: -

CDR3nt: TGCGCCAGCAGAACCGGGACAGGGGGCAATGAGCAGTTCTTC
CDR3aa: CASRTGTGGNEQFF
v_gene: TRBV5-1
d_gene: TRBD1
j_gene: TRBJ2-1
abundance: -

CDR3nt: TGTGCCAGTCGGTCGATCGACAGGGATCGAGAGACCCAGTACTTC
CDR3aa: CASRSIDRDRETQYF
v_gene: TRBV19
d_gene: TRBD1
j_gene: TRBJ2-5
abundance: -

CDR3nt: TGTGCCAGCAGCGTAGGGGGAGGTTCTCGAGAGACCCAGTACTTC
CDR3aa: CASSVGGGSRETQYF
v_gene: TRBV9
d_gene: -
j_gene: TRBJ2-5
abundance: -

CDR3nt: TGTGCCAGCAGCCCGACCCAGCTCGCGGATTCACCCCTCCACTTT
CDR3aa: CASSPTQLADSPLHF
v_gene: TRBV5-4
d_gene: -
j_gene: TRBJ1-6
abundance: -

CDR3nt: TGTGCCAGCAGCTTGGATTGGAGCTCACCCCTCCACTTT
CDR3aa: CASSLDWSSPLHF
v_gene: TRBV5-5
d_gene: -
j_gene: TRBJ1-6
abundance: -

CDR3nt: TGTGCCAGCAGCTTAACAGGGGAGACCTATGGCTACACCTTC
CDR3aa: CASSLTGETYGYTF
v_gene: TRBV7-2
d_gene: TRBD1
j_gene: TRBJ1-2
abundance: -

CDR3nt: TGTGCCAGCAGCCTCGAGACAAGGGGCGAGCAGTTCTTC
CDR3aa: CASSLETRGEQFF
v_gene: TRBV7-3
d_gene: -
j_gene: TRBJ2-1
abundance: -

CDR3nt: TGTGCCACCAGTGTCAAGGACAGTCCAGGCACTGAAGCTTTCTTT
CDR3aa: CATSVKDSPGTEAFF
v_gene: TRBV24-1
d_gene: -
j_gene: TRBJ1-1
abundance: once

CDR3nt: TGTGCCACCAGTGAAACGACAGGGTCCTATGAGCAGTTCTTC
CDR3aa: CATSETTGSYEQFF
v_gene: TRBV24-1
d_gene: TRBD1
j_gene: TRBJ2-1
abundance: few

CDR3nt: TGTGCCAGCAGTTACATTGACAACGTCGCAGATACGCAGTATTTT
CDR3aa: CASSYIDNVADTQYF
v_gene: TRBV6-2/TRBV6-3
d_gene: -
j_gene: TRBJ2-3
abundance: -

CDR3nt: TGTGCCTGGAGTTCGACAGGGGTCCTTACAGATACGCAGTATTTT
CDR3aa: CAWSSTGVLTDTQYF
v_gene: TRBV30
d_gene: TRBD1
j_gene: TRBJ2-3
abundance: -

CDR3nt: TGTGCCAGCAGCTTAGGAGAGGGAACCGGCACCCAGCATTTT
CDR3aa: CASSLGEGTGTQHF
v_gene: TRBV7-8
d_gene: -
j_gene: TRBJ1-5
abundance: -

CDR3nt: TGTGCCAGCAGCTGGGGACAAGGAAGCAATCAGCCCCAGCATTTT
CDR3aa: CASSWGQGSNQPQHF
v_gene: TRBV7-9
d_gene: -
j_gene: TRBJ1-5
abundance: many

CDR3nt: TGCGCCAGCAGCTCAATCGCGGGGATCACTGAAGCTTTCTTT
CDR3aa: CASSSIAGITEAFF
v_gene: TRBV5-1
d_gene: -
j_gene: TRBJ1-1
abundance: -

CDR3nt: TGTGCCAGCAAGCGGGATGGCTGGTCCGGGGAGCTGTTTTTT
CDR3aa: CASKRDGWSGELFF
v_gene: TRBV6-6
d_gene: TRBD2
j_gene: TRBJ2-2
abundance: once

CDR3nt: TGTGCCAGCAGCTTAGGCGGTAGCGGGGCGAGGGAGACCCAGTACTTC
CDR3aa: CASSLGGSGARETQYF
v_gene: TRBV7-8
d_gene: TRBD2
j_gene: TRBJ2-5
abundance: -

CDR3nt: TGTGCCAGCAGCTTGGGGATAGCGGGAAGCAATGAGCAGTTCTTC
CDR3aa: CASSLGIAGSNEQFF
v_gene: TRBV5-4
d_gene: TRBD2
j_gene: TRBJ2-1
abundance: -

CDR3nt: TGTGCCAGCAGTGGCGACAGGGGGCGCGTCAAAAACATTCAGTACTTC
CDR3aa: CASSGDRGRVKNIQYF
v_gene: TRBV28
d_gene: TRBD1
j_gene: TRBJ2-4
abundance: -

CDR3nt: TGCGCCAGCAGCCAAGATCGGTGGGGAGATGAAGCTTTCTTT
CDR3aa: CASSQDRWGDEAFF
v_gene: TRBV4-3
d_gene: -
j_gene: TRBJ1-1
abundance: once

CDR3nt: TGTGCCAGTCTCGACTCACAGGGGGCGCGACAGCCCCAGCATTTT
CDR3aa: CASLDSQGARQPQHF
v_gene: TRBV19
d_gene: TRBD1
j_gene: TRBJ1-5
abundance: -

CDR3nt: TGTGCCAGCAGTTCCACTGGGGGCAGGAATAGCAATCAGCCCCAGCATTTT
CDR3aa: CASSSTGGRNSNQPQHF
v_gene: TRBV2
d_gene: -
j_gene: TRBJ1-5
abundance: -

CDR3nt: TGTGCCAGCAGTCCGACAGGGGCAGGGATAGGAGGCTACACCTTC
CDR3aa: CASSPTGAGIGGYTF
v_gene: TRBV7-9
d_gene: TRBD1
j_gene: TRBJ1-2
abundance: -

CDR3nt: TGTGCCAGCAGTTTATCAGCCAGGAAAGACGATGGCTACACCTTC
CDR3aa: CASSLSARKDDGYTF
v_gene: TRBV27
d_gene: -
j_gene: TRBJ1-2
abundance: -

CDR3nt: TGTGCCAGCAGTTCCGGGTTTCCGAACACTGAAGCTTTCTTT
CDR3aa: CASSSGFPNTEAFF
v_gene: TRBV6-5
d_gene: -
j_gene: TRBJ1-1
abundance: -

CDR3nt: TGTGCCAGCTCACCTGGGACAGGGGGCAGGTACGAGCAGTACTTC
CDR3aa: CASSPGTGGRYEQYF
v_gene: TRBV18
d_gene: TRBD1
j_gene: TRBJ2-7
abundance: -

CDR3nt: TGTGCCAGCAGTCCGGACAGGGAGTTTACTAATGAAAAACTGTTTTTT
CDR3aa: CASSPDREFTNEKLFF
v_gene: TRBV5-4
d_gene: TRBD1
j_gene: TRBJ1-4
abundance: -

CDR3nt: TGTGCCAGCAACTATAACGCGGCCTCCTACGAGCAGTACTTC
CDR3aa: CASNYNAASYEQYF
v_gene: TRBV6-5
d_gene: -
j_gene: TRBJ2-7
abundance: -

CDR3nt: TGTGCCAGCAGCTTAGGGACTAGCATTAGCGAGCAGTACTTC
CDR3aa: CASSLGTSISEQYF
v_gene: TRBV11-2
d_gene: TRBD2
j_gene: TRBJ2-7
abundance: -

CDR3nt: TGTGCCAGTAGTATAGGGGGAGAACGGCAGATCACAGATACGCAGTATTTT
CDR3aa: CASSIGGERQITDTQYF
v_gene: TRBV19
d_gene: -
j_gene: TRBJ2-3
abundance: -

CDR3nt: TGTGCCAGTGGACAGGGACAATCACCCCTCCACTTT
CDR3aa: CASGQGQSPLHF
v_gene: TRBV6-5
d_gene: TRBD1
j_gene: TRBJ1-6
abundance: -

CDR3nt: TGTGCCAGCAGCCCACCGTCTAGCGGCAACTACAATGAGCAGTTCTTC
CDR3aa: CASSPPSSGNYNEQFF
v_gene: TRBV7-9
d_gene: TRBD2
j_gene: TRBJ2-1
abundance: few

CDR3nt: TGTGCCAGCAGCTTGGTTGCGGGGACCGGGGAGCTGTTTTTT
CDR3aa: CASSLVAGTGELFF
v_gene: TRBV5-5
d_gene: -
j_gene: TRBJ2-2
abundance: few

CDR3nt: TGTGCCAGCAGTCTGACTTTACAGGGGGCGACCCAGTACTTC
CDR3aa: CASSLTLQGATQYF
v_gene: TRBV28
d_gene: TRBD1
j_gene: TRBJ2-5
abundance: -

CDR3nt: TGCAGCGTTGGAAGTGGACAGCTAGTTTCGTATGGCTACACCTTC
CDR3aa: CSVGSGQLVSYGYTF
v_gene: TRBV29-1
d_gene: -
j_gene: TRBJ1-2
abundance: -

CDR3nt: TGTGCCAGCAGCGTGGGAGCGGGGAACACCGGGGAGCTGTTTTTT
CDR3aa: CASSVGAGNTGELFF
v_gene: TRBV9
d_gene: -
j_gene: TRBJ2-2
abundance: -

CDR3nt: TGTGCCAGTAGTATCGGGACTAGCGGACCCACAGATACGCAGTATTTT
CDR3aa: CASSIGTSGPTDTQYF
v_gene: TRBV19
d_gene: TRBD2
j_gene: TRBJ2-3
abundance: -

CDR3nt: TGTGCCAGCAGAATAGCGGGATGGTCCTACAATGAGCAGTTCTTC
CDR3aa: CASRIAGWSYNEQFF
v_gene: TRBV2
d_gene: TRBD2
j_gene: TRBJ2-1
abundance: -

CDR3nt: TGTGCCAGCAGTCGATCTTCTAGCAGCGCTTGGGAGACCCAGTACTTC
CDR3aa: CASSRSSSSAWETQYF
v_gene: TRBV2
d_gene: -
j_gene: TRBJ2-5
abundance: few

CDR3nt: TGCGCCAGCAGACAGGGGGATTCACCCCTCCACTTT
CDR3aa: CASRQGDSPLHF
v_gene: TRBV4-3
d_gene: TRBD1
j_gene: TRBJ1-6
abundance: -

CDR3nt: TGTGCCAGCAGCCCAACTAGCGGGAGCTTCAACTCCTACGAGCAGTACTTC
CDR3aa: CASSPTSGSFNSYEQYF
v_gene: TRBV11-2
d_gene: TRBD2
j_gene: TRBJ2-7
abundance: -

CDR3nt: TGTGCCAGTAGTATTGGGAATCCAGGGACTTTCTCCGGAAACACCATATATTTT
CDR3aa: CASSIGNPGTFSGNTIYF
v_gene: TRBV19
d_gene: -
j_gene: TRBJ1-3
abundance: -

CDR3nt: TGTGCCAGCAGCCCCGGGACAGGGGGGGAGCAGTACTTC
CDR3aa: CASSPGTGGEQYF
v_gene: TRBV9
d_gene: TRBD1
j_gene: TRBJ2-7
abundance: -

CDR3nt: TGTGCCAGCAGCCAGCGTAGCGGGAGTTGGGAGACCCAGTACTTC
CDR3aa: CASSQRSGSWETQYF
v_gene: TRBV7-2
d_gene: TRBD2
j_gene: TRBJ2-5
abundance: -

CDR3nt: TGCGCCAGCAGCTTGGCTAGCGGGGCAGATACGCAGTATTTT
CDR3aa: CASSLASGADTQYF
v_gene: TRBV5-1
d_gene: TRBD2
j_gene: TRBJ2-3
abundance: once

CDR3nt: TGTGCCAGCAACGAGGAATATAGCAATCAGCCCCAGCATTTT
CDR3aa: CASNEEYSNQPQHF
v_gene: TRBV2
d_gene: -
j_gene: TRBJ1-5
abundance: once

CDR3nt: TGTGCCAGCAGCTCCGGACTAGCGGGAGTGACAGATACGCAGTATTTT
CDR3aa: CASSSGLAGVTDTQYF
v_gene: TRBV7-9
d_gene: TRBD2
j_gene: TRBJ2-3
abundance: many